Included here is one T cell receptor (beta chain) sequence, with context. Its antigen is not identified. This entry is derived from a study of PD-1 blockade in classical Hodgkin lymphoma. Study observations and caveats: CD8+ TCR diversity did not rise significantly by C4D1, unlike CD4+. Complete responders possessed baseline diversity comparable to newly diagnosed patients. Repertoire difference causes, possibly disease activity or prior therapy, remain undefined.

CDR1 SGHNT and CDR2 YYREEE come from the germline V gene (reference sequence). The CDR3 length is 13 residues. V dropped 1 base and J dropped 4 bases, with 5 bases sitting between them. Generated by immunoSEQ multiplex PCR, the TCRdb table keeps only in-frame clones and is missing some. The sample has about 28,000 clones, 80% to 90% seen once. Patients all relapsed after autologous stem cell transplantation, and there was variation in brentuximab vedotin exposure. From thawed PBMCs, magnetic negative selection was used to isolate the CD8+ T cells. V gene TRBV5-4 combines with J gene TRBJ2-2; D call uncertain. Sequences were derived from CD8+ T cells from blood, sampled at baseline. The receptor was isolated from a human donor with classical Hodgkin lymphoma. Here the CDR3 reads CASSLQSTGELFF. CDR3 bases: TGTGCCAGCAGCTTGCAGAGCACCGGGGAGCTGTTTTTT.